One TCR beta chain is described in this entry. The antigen is undetermined. Deletions cut 5 bases from V and 5 bases from J, with 18 bases between. The CDR3 loop spans 15 amino acids. Germline V CDR1 and CDR2: SEHNR, FQNEAQ (reference sequence). Alongside a J-beta primer mix, a sample-barcoded 5' primer served in a second PCR lasting 7 to 11 cycles. Each single sample gave us at least 2.5 million CDR3-containing paired-end reads. TCRdb itself ran the 5' RACE reads through MiXCR, one entry per CDR3 protein. The sample holds 1,500,000 or so distinct CDR3 sequences; 59% are singletons and the top ten take over 6.5%. This sample was taken from a study of blood T cells in healthy people across ages. As for the study in general: Capture via template switching afforded approximately one barcoded beta molecule per two T cells.

Study observations and caveats: There was no known CMV status for donors, so expanded clonotype changes were possibly confounded. Long-lived and aged donors differed, with more naive CD4+ cells and higher diversity in the long-lived.

This sequence originates from a man between 18 and 35 years old in good health. Input material: blood. The chain carries TRBV7-9 and TRBJ2-5, with D possibly called TRBD1 or TRBD2 (5 bases each). The CDR3 coding sequence is TGTGCCAGCAGCACCCCGGGGCCATGGTTGGAGACCCAGTACTTC. The encoded protein is CASSTPGPWLETQYF.